The following is a TCR beta chain sequence with its context. Per the original data handling: Reference gene primer amplification gave estimated nucleated cell counts. The assay was immunoSEQ multiplex PCR, and TCRdb's table has in-frame clones only and misses some. V and J calls and clone size are those listed in that table; D and trimming were worked out from the DNA. This table holds around 170,000 clones, approximately 80% found once. The data were taken from a study of blood T cell repertoires in COVID-19. Study-level background: From T cells, B-cell-depleted T cells, or PBMCs came the material, which was cDNA or gDNA.

Assignment of participants to cohorts was predicated upon participant-reported clinical history. Donors of Cohort 3 who recovered were those that had two negative PCRs, clearance, or symptom resolution. Germline CDR1 reads SGHTA; CDR2 reads FQGTGA. This CDR3 comprises 20 residues. V was cut by 5 bases and J by 3 bases, with 28 bases left in between. The sequenced material came from PBMCs or T cells enriched from blood (not recorded which). This receptor was identified in a woman between 50 and 59 years old who had recovered from COVID-19. V is TRBV7-3 and J is TRBJ2-2, with D perhaps matching TRBD1 (5 bases). Written as DNA, the CDR3 is TGTGCCAGCAGCCCCCACTACAGGCAGCAAGCAATACCTTACACCGGGGAGCTGTTTTTT. Protein sequence: CASSPHYRQQAIPYTGELFF.